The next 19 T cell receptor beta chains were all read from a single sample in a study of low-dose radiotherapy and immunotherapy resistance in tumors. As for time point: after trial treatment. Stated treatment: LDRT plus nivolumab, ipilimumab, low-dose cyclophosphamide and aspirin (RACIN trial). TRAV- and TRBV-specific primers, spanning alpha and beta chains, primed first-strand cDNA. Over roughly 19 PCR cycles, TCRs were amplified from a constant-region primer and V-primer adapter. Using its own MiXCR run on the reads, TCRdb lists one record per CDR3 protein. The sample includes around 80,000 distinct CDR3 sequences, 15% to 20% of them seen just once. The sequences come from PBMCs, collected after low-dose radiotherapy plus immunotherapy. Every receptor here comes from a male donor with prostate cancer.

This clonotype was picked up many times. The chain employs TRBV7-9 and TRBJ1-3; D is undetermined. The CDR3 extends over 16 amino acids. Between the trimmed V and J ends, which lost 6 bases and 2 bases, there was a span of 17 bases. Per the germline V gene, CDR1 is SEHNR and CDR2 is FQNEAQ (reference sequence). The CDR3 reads CASSPPGRATGNTIYF. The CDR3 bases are TGTGCCAGCAGTCCCCCGGGGAGGGCAACTGGAAACACCATATATTTT.

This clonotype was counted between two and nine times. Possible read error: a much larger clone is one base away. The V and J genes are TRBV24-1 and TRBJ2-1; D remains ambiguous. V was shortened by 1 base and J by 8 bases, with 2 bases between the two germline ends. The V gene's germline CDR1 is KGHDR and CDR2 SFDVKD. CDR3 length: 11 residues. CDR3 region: CATSDFYEQFF. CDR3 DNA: TGTGCCACCAGTGATTTCTATGAGCAGTTCTTC.

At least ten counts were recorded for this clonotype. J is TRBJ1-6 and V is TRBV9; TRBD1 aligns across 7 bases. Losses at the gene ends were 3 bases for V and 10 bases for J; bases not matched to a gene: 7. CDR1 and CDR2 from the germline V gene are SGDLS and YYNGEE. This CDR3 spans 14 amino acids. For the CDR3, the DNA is TGTGCCAGCAGCGGAGACAGGGCCGCGTCACCCCTCCACTTT. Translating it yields CASSGDRAASPLHF.

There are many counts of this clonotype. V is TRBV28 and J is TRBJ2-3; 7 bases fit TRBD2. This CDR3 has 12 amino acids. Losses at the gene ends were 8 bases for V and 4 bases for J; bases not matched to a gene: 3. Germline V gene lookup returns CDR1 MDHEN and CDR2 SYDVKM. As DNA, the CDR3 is TGTGCCAGCGCGGGAGTGTCAGATACGCAGTATTTT. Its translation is CASAGVSDTQYF.

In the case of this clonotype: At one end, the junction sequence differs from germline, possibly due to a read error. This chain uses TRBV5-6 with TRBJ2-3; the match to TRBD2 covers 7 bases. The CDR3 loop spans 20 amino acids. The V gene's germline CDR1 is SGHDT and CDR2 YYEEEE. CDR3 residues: CAGRANLQLVGGQGADTQYF. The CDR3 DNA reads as TGTGCCGGCAGGGCCAACTTGCAACTAGTGGGAGGGCAAGGGGCAGATACGCAGTATTTT.

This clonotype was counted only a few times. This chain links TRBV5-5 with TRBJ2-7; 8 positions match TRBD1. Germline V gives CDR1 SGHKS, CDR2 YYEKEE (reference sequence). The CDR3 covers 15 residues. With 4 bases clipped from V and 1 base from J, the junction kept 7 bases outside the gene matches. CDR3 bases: TGTGCCAGCAGCCCTGGACAGGGAGGATCCTACGAGCAGTACTTC. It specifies CASSPGQGGSYEQYF.

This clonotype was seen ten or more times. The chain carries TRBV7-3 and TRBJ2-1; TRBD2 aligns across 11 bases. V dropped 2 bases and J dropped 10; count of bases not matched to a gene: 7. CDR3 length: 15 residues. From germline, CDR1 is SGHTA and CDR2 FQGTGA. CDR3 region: CASSLELAGVSEQFF. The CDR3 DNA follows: TGTGCCAGCAGCTTAGAACTAGCGGGAGTCAGCGAGCAGTTCTTC.

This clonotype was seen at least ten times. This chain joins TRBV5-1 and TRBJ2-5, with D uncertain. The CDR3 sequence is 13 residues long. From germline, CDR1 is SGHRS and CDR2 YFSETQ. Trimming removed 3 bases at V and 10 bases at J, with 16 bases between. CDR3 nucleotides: TGCGCCAGCAGCTCCAGACCGGACGGCCTCCAGTACTTC. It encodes CASSSRPDGLQYF.

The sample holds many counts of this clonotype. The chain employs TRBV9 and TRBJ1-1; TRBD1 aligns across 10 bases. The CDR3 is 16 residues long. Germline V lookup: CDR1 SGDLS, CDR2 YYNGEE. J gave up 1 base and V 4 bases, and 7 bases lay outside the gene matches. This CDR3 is CASSTNRDRGNTEAFF. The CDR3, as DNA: TGTGCCAGCAGCACAAACCGGGACAGGGGGAACACTGAAGCTTTCTTT.

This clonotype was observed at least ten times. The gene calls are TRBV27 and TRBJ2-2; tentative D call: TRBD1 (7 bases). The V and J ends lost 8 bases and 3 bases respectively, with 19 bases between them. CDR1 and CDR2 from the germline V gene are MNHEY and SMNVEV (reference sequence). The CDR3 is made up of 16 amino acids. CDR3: CASQPRRGRDTGELFF. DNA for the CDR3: TGTGCCAGCCAACCCCGGAGGGGGCGCGACACCGGGGAGCTGTTTTTT.

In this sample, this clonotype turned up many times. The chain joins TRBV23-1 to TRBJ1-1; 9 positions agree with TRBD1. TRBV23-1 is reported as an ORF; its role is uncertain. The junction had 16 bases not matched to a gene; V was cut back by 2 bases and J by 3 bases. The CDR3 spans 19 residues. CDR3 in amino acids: CASSQPGAGQGSLDTEAFF. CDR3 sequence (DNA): TGCGCCAGCAGTCAACCAGGAGCTGGACAGGGGTCCCTAGACACTGAAGCTTTCTTT.

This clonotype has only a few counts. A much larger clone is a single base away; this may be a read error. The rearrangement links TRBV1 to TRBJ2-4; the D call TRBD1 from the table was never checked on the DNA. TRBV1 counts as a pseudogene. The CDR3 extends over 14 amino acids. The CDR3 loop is CTSSHAGAKNIQYF. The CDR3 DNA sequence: TGCACCAGCAGCCACGCAGGGGCCAAAAACATTCAGTACTTC.

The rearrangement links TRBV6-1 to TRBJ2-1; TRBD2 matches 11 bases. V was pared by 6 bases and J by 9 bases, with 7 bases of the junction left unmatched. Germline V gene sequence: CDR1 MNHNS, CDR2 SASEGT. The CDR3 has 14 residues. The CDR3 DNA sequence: TGTGCCAGCAGACACGGGCTAGCGGGAGGTGAGCAGTTCTTC. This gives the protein CASRHGLAGGEQFF.

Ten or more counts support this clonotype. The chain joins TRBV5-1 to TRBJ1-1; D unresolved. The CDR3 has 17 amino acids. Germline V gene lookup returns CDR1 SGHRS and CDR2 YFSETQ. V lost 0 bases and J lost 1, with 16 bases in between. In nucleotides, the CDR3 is TGCGCCAGCAGCTTGGATAGTTTTCGTACGTCGAACACTGAAGCTTTCTTT. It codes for CASSLDSFRTSNTEAFF. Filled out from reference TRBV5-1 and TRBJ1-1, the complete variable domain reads KAGVTQTPRYLIKTRGQQVTLSCSPISGHRSVSWYQQTPGQGLQFLFEYFSETQRNKGNFPGRFSGRQFSNSRSEMNVSTLELGDSALYLCASSLDSFRTSNTEAFFGQGTRLTVV.

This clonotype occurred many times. For the CDR3, the DNA is TGTGCCAGCAGCTTATCGACAGGGGAAGAGACCCAGTACTTC. This encodes CASSLSTGEETQYF. The chain joins TRBV7-9 to TRBJ2-5, with TRBD1 matching over 8 bases. V shed 2 bases, J shed 3 bases, and the junction held 2 bases outside the gene matches. Germline V lookup: CDR1 SEHNR, CDR2 FQNEAQ (reference sequence). This CDR3 region has 14 residues.

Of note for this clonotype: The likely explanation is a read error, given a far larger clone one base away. Written as DNA, the CDR3 is TGTACCACTTCATCTCGGACAGAGACTACAGATACGCAGTATTTT. Amino acids: CTTSSRTETTDTQYF. The chain combines TRBV27 with TRBJ2-3; D is perhaps TRBD1 (6 bases). CDR3 length equals 15 residues. CDR1 and CDR2 from the germline V gene are MNHEY and SMNVEV (reference sequence).

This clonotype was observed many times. CDR3 in DNA: TGTGCCAGCAGCTTGGGACTAGCGGGAGCCTACTACGAGCAGTACTTC. Protein product: CASSLGLAGAYYEQYF. The genes are TRBV11-2 and TRBJ2-7, with 14 bases that match TRBD2. CDR3 length: 16 amino acids. J was trimmed by 3 bases and V by 3 bases; bases with no gene match: 4. Germline CDR1 reads SGHAT; CDR2 reads FQNNGV.

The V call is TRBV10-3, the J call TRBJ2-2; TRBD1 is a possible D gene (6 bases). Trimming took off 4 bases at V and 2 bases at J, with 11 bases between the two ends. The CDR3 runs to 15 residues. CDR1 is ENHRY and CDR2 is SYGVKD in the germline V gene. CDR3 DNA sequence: TGTGCCATCAGTGTGGAACAGGGAAACACCGGGGAGCTGTTTTTT. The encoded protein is CAISVEQGNTGELFF.

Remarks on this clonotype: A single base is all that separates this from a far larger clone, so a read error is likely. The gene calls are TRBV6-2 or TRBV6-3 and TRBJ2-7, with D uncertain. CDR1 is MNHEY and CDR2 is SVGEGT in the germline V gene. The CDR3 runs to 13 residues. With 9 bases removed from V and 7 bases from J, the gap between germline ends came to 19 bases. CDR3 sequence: CASSDGSYNEQYF. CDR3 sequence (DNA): TGTGCCAGTTCGGACGGCTCCTACAATGAGCAGTACTTC.